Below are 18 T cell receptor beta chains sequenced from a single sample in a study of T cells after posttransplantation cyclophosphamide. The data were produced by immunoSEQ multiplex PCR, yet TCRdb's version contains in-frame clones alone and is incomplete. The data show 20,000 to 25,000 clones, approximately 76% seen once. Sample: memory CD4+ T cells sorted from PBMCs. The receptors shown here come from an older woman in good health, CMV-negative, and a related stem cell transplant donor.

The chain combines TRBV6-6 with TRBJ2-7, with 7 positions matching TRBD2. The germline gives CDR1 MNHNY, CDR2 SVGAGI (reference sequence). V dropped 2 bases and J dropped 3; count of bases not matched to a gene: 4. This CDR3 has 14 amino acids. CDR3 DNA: TGTGCCAGCAGTTACAGCGGGGCCGACTACGAGCAGTACTTC. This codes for CASSYSGADYEQYF.

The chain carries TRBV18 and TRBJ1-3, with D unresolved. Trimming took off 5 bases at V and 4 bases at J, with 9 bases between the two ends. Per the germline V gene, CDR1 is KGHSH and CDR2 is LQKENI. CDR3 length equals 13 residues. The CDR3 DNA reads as TGTGCCAGCTCAACCACAGAGGGAAACACCATATATTTT. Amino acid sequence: CASSTTEGNTIYF.

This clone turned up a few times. In nucleotides, the CDR3 is TGTGCCAGTAGTATCGTTGGAAACACCATATATTTT. Its translation: CASSIVGNTIYF. The chain couples TRBV19 to TRBJ1-3, with D unclear. This CDR3 has 12 amino acids. Germline CDR1 reads LNHDA; CDR2 reads SQIVND (reference sequence). The germline V and J ends were trimmed by 3 bases and 3 bases, with 3 bases remaining between them.

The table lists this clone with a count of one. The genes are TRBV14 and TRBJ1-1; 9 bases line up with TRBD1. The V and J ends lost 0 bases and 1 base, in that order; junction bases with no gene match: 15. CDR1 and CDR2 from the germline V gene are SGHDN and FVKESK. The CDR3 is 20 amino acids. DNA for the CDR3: TGTGCCAGCAGCCAAGATATATGGACAGGGGCCCTCGGGGCGAACACTGAAGCTTTCTTT. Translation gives CASSQDIWTGALGANTEAFF.

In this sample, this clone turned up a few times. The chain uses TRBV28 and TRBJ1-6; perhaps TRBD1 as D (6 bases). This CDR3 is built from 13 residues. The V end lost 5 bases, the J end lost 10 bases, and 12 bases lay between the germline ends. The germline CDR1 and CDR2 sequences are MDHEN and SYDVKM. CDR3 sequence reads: CASSLAQGSPLHF. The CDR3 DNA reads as TGTGCCAGCAGTCTCGCTCAGGGGTCACCCCTCCACTTT.

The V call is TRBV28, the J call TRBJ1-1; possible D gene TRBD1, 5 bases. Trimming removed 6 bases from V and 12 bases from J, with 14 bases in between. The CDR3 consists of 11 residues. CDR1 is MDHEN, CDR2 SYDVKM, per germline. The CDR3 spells CASRRGPTTFF. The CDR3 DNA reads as TGTGCCAGCAGAAGGGGCCCGACGACTTTCTTT.

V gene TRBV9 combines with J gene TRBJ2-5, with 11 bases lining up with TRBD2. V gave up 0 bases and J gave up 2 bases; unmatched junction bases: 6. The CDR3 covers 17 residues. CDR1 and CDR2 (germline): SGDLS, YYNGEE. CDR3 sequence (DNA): TGTGCCAGCAGCGTAGGGGCTAGCGGGGGGATACAAGAGACCCAGTACTTC. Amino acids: CASSVGASGGIQETQYF.

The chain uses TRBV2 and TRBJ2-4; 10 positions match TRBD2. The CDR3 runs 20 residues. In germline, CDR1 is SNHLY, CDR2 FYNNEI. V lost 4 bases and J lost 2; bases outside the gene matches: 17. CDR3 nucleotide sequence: TGTGCCAGCAGTGCGCTTCAGGGGGCTAGCGGGAGCAAGACCAAAAACATTCAGTACTTC. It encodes CASSALQGASGSKTKNIQYF.

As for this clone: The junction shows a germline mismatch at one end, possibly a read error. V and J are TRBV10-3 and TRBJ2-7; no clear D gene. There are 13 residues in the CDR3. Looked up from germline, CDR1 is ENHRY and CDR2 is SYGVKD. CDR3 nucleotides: TGTGCCAGCAGTTATGGCCGAACGGGTGAGCAGTACTTC. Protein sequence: CASSYGRTGEQYF.

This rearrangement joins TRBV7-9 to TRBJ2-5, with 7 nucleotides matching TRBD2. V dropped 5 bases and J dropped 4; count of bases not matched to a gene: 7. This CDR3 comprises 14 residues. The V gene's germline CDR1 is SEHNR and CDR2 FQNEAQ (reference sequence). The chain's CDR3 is CASSPSGGGETQYF. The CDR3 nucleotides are TGTGCCAGCAGCCCCTCGGGGGGTGGAGAGACCCAGTACTTC.

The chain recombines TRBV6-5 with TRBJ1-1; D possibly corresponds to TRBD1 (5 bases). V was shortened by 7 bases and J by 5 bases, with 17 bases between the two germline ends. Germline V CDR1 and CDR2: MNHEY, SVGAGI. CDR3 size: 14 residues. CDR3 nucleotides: TGTGCCAGCACCCCAGGTAACCGGGGGACTGAAGCTTTCTTT. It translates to CASTPGNRGTEAFF.

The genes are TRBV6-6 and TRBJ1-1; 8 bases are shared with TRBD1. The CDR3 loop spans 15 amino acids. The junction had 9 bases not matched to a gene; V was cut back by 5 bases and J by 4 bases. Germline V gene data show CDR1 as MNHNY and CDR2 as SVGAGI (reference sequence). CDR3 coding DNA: TGTGCCAGCAGTAAAGGACAGGGTGGTAGCACTGAAGCTTTCTTT. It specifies CASSKGQGGSTEAFF.

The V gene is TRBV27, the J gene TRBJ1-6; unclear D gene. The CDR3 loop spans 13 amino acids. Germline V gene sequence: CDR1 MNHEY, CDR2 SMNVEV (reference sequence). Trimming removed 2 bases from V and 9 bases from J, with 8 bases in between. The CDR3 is CASSLVVRSPLHF. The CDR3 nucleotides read TGTGCCAGCAGTTTAGTCGTGCGTTCACCCCTCCACTTT.

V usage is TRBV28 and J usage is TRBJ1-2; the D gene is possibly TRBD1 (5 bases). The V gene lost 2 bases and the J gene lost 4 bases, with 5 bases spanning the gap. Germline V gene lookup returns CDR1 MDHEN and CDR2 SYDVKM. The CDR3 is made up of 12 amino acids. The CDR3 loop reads CASSLRGYGYTF. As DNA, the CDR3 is TGTGCCAGCAGTTTAAGGGGCTATGGCTACACCTTC.

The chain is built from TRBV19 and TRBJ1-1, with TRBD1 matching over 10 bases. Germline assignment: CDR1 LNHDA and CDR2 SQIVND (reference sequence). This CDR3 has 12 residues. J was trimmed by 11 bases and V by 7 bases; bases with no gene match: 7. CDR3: CASNRDRGRAFF. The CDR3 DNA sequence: TGTGCCAGTAACCGGGACAGGGGCCGGGCTTTCTTT.

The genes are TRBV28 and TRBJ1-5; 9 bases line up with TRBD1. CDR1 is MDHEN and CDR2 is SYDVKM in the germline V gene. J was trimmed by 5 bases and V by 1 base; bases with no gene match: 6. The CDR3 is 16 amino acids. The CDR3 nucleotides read TGTGCCAGCAGTTTATTGGGACAGGGCGGCGATCAGCCCCAGCATTTT. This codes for CASSLLGQGGDQPQHF.

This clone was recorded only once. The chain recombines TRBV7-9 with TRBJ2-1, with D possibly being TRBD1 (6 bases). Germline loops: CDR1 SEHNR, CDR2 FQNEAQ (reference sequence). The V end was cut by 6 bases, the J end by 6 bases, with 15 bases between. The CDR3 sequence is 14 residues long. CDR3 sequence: CASSGTFRGNEQFF. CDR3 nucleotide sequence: TGTGCCAGCAGTGGTACATTCAGGGGCAATGAGCAGTTCTTC.

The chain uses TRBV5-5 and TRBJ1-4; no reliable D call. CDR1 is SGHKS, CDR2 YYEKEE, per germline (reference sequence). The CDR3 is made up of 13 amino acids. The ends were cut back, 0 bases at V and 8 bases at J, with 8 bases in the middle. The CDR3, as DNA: TGTGCCAGCAGCTTGGTGATGGGCGAAAAACTGTTTTTT. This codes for CASSLVMGEKLFF.